These T cell receptor beta chains were read from a single sample in a study of graft-versus-host responses after intestinal transplantation. TCRdb's table, derived via immunoSEQ multiplex PCR, lists solely in-frame clones and lacks some. The sample has tens of thousands of clones, about 94% seen once. Their specific antigens are unknown. Material: unstimulated CD8+ T cells sorted from spleen or lymph node cells, obtained before intestinal transplant. The receptors stem from a human donor who received an intestinal transplant. CDR3s include the opening cysteine and the closing phenylalanine or tryptophan. The order of the fields is V gene, D gene, clone size, J gene, CDR3 protein, CDR3 DNA. The D gene is left open where the match is weak. Part of the rows lack a size; the others show once, few, many or a class for expanded clones.

V gene: TRBV19; D gene: TRBD1; clone size: -; J gene: TRBJ1-5; CDR3 protein: CASSEDRRNQPQHF; CDR3 DNA: TGTGCCAGTAGTGAGGACAGGCGCAATCAGCCCCAGCATTTT
V gene: TRBV4-1; D gene: TRBD1; clone size: -; J gene: TRBJ2-7; CDR3 protein: CASSQEDRSRLRYEQYF; CDR3 DNA: TGCGCCAGCAGCCAAGAGGACAGGTCGAGGCTGCGGTACGAGCAGTACTTC
V gene: TRBV19; D gene: -; clone size: -; J gene: TRBJ1-1; CDR3 protein: CASHRGDTEAFF; CDR3 DNA: TGTGCCAGTCATAGGGGGGACACTGAAGCTTTCTTT
V gene: TRBV7-8; D gene: -; clone size: -; J gene: TRBJ2-2; CDR3 protein: CASYRGYTGELFF; CDR3 DNA: TGTGCCAGCTATCGTGGGTACACCGGGGAGCTGTTTTTT
V gene: TRBV9; D gene: TRBD2; clone size: -; J gene: TRBJ2-2; CDR3 protein: CASSVVTGLADNTGELFF; CDR3 DNA: TGTGCCAGCAGCGTCGTAACCGGTCTAGCGGACAACACCGGGGAGCTGTTTTTT
V gene: TRBV7-3; D gene: -; clone size: -; J gene: TRBJ1-4; CDR3 protein: CASSFYWGHGEKLFF; CDR3 DNA: TGTGCCAGCAGCTTTTACTGGGGACACGGCGAAAAACTGTTTTTT
V gene: TRBV7-9; D gene: -; clone size: -; J gene: TRBJ2-5; CDR3 protein: CASSPMTGSEGGETQYF; CDR3 DNA: TGTGCCAGCAGCCCGATGACAGGGTCCGAGGGGGGGGAGACCCAGTACTTC
V gene: TRBV5-1; D gene: TRBD1; clone size: -; J gene: TRBJ2-7; CDR3 protein: CASSLPGTGSLYEQYF; CDR3 DNA: TGCGCCAGCAGCCTCCCCGGGACAGGGTCGCTCTACGAGCAGTACTTC
V gene: TRBV13; D gene: -; clone size: -; J gene: TRBJ1-1; CDR3 protein: CASSLVGLDTEAFF; CDR3 DNA: TGTGCCAGCAGCTTAGTGGGCTTGGACACTGAAGCTTTCTTT
V gene: TRBV7-6; D gene: TRBD1; clone size: -; J gene: TRBJ1-5; CDR3 protein: CASSLGQGATDQPQHF; CDR3 DNA: TGTGCCAGCAGCTTAGGGCAGGGGGCGACGGATCAGCCCCAGCATTTT
V gene: TRBV27; D gene: TRBD1; clone size: few; J gene: TRBJ1-1; CDR3 protein: CASSPQGPTGEAFF; CDR3 DNA: TGTGCCAGCAGTCCCCAGGGACCAACAGGGGAGGCTTTCTTT
V gene: TRBV7-9; D gene: TRBD1; clone size: few; J gene: TRBJ1-2; CDR3 protein: CASSSGTGVHYGYTF; CDR3 DNA: TGTGCCAGCAGCTCCGGGACAGGGGTACACTATGGCTACACCTTC
V gene: TRBV4-1; D gene: TRBD2; clone size: -; J gene: TRBJ2-7; CDR3 protein: CASSQREGLMYEQYF; CDR3 DNA: TGCGCCAGCAGCCAGCGGGAGGGCCTTATGTACGAGCAGTACTTC
V gene: TRBV14; D gene: TRBD1; clone size: -; J gene: TRBJ2-7; CDR3 protein: CASSQPGQAGSYEQYF; CDR3 DNA: TGTGCCAGCAGCCAACCCGGACAGGCCGGCTCCTACGAGCAGTACTTC
V gene: TRBV6-5; D gene: -; clone size: -; J gene: TRBJ2-1; CDR3 protein: CASKPAGNEQFF; CDR3 DNA: TGTGCCAGCAAACCGGCGGGCAATGAGCAGTTCTTC
V gene: TRBV6-5; D gene: -; clone size: once; J gene: TRBJ2-5; CDR3 protein: CASSSGGRGTQYF; CDR3 DNA: TGTGCCAGCAGTTCTGGGGGGAGAGGGACCCAGTACTTC
V gene: TRBV15; D gene: TRBD1; clone size: once; J gene: TRBJ2-1; CDR3 protein: CATSRDRELNEQFF; CDR3 DNA: TGTGCCACCAGTAGGGACAGAGAATTGAATGAGCAGTTCTTC
V gene: TRBV5-5; D gene: -; clone size: once; J gene: TRBJ2-1; CDR3 protein: CASSLGKTRTRGFF; CDR3 DNA: TGTGCCAGCAGCTTGGGCAAAACTAGAACCAGGGGGTTCTTC
V gene: TRBV9; D gene: TRBD1; clone size: -; J gene: TRBJ1-1; CDR3 protein: CASSVGTMDREIAFF; CDR3 DNA: TGTGCCAGCAGCGTAGGCACGATGGACAGGGAGATCGCTTTCTTT
V gene: TRBV27; D gene: TRBD2; clone size: once; J gene: TRBJ2-1; CDR3 protein: CASSPETSGRWYEQFF; CDR3 DNA: TGTGCCAGCAGTCCAGAGACTAGCGGGAGGTGGTATGAGCAGTTCTTC
V gene: TRBV9; D gene: -; clone size: -; J gene: TRBJ2-3; CDR3 protein: CASSSGGSKTDTQYF; CDR3 DNA: TGTGCCAGCAGTTCTGGGGGTTCAAAGACAGATACGCAGTATTTT
V gene: TRBV23-1; D gene: TRBD1; clone size: -; J gene: TRBJ2-3; CDR3 protein: CASGPGQGNCTDTQYF; CDR3 DNA: TGCGCCAGCGGTCCGGGACAGGGGAATTGCACAGATACGCAGTATTTT
V gene: TRBV19; D gene: TRBD2; clone size: -; J gene: TRBJ2-1; CDR3 protein: CASSRNKGLPIGNEQFF; CDR3 DNA: TGTGCCAGTAGTCGCAACAAGGGACTACCTATAGGCAATGAGCAGTTCTTC
V gene: TRBV19; D gene: TRBD2; clone size: -; J gene: TRBJ2-3; CDR3 protein: CASGTSGRAPDTQYF; CDR3 DNA: TGTGCCAGTGGGACTAGCGGGAGGGCCCCAGATACGCAGTATTTT
V gene: TRBV4-2; D gene: -; clone size: -; J gene: TRBJ1-3; CDR3 protein: CASSQGPDGNTIYF; CDR3 DNA: TGTGCCAGCAGCCAAGGCCCAGATGGAAACACCATATATTTT
V gene: TRBV19; D gene: -; clone size: -; J gene: TRBJ1-1; CDR3 protein: CASSIALRGSTEAFF; CDR3 DNA: TGTGCCAGTAGTATCGCTTTACGGGGCTCCACTGAAGCTTTCTTT
V gene: TRBV2; D gene: TRBD1; clone size: -; J gene: TRBJ2-5; CDR3 protein: CASNWGQRQETQYF; CDR3 DNA: TGTGCCAGCAACTGGGGACAGCGGCAAGAGACCCAGTACTTC
V gene: TRBV6-1; D gene: -; clone size: -; J gene: TRBJ2-1; CDR3 protein: CASTQKALNEQFF; CDR3 DNA: TGTGCCAGCACACAAAAAGCGCTCAATGAGCAGTTCTTC
V gene: TRBV12-5; D gene: -; clone size: -; J gene: TRBJ1-5; CDR3 protein: CASGLVTRGDLRGNQPQHF; CDR3 DNA: TGTGCTAGTGGTTTGGTTACGCGGGGGGATCTTCGGGGCAATCAGCCCCAGCATTTT
V gene: TRBV6-6; D gene: -; clone size: -; J gene: TRBJ2-7; CDR3 protein: CASSLGTNQEGQYF; CDR3 DNA: TGTGCCAGCAGTCTCGGGACCAACCAAGAGGGGCAGTACTTC
V gene: TRBV4-1; D gene: TRBD1; clone size: -; J gene: TRBJ2-1; CDR3 protein: CASSQEAGQGPYNEQFF; CDR3 DNA: TGCGCCAGCAGCCAAGAAGCCGGACAGGGACCCTACAATGAGCAGTTCTTC
V gene: TRBV27; D gene: TRBD2; clone size: -; J gene: TRBJ2-1; CDR3 protein: CASSFGGGSYNEQFF; CDR3 DNA: TGTGCCAGCAGTTTTGGGGGAGGGTCCTACAATGAGCAGTTCTTC
V gene: TRBV5-4; D gene: TRBD2; clone size: -; J gene: TRBJ2-5; CDR3 protein: CASSTLAGELETQYF; CDR3 DNA: TGTGCCAGCAGCACTCTAGCGGGAGAACTAGAGACCCAGTACTTC
V gene: TRBV11-2; D gene: -; clone size: -; J gene: TRBJ1-5; CDR3 protein: CASSLGWGGRDLNQPQHF; CDR3 DNA: TGTGCCAGCAGCTTAGGATGGGGTGGGCGGGACCTCAATCAGCCCCAGCATTTT
V gene: TRBV5-1; D gene: -; clone size: -; J gene: TRBJ2-1; CDR3 protein: CASSLDSGFVPSSYNEQFF; CDR3 DNA: TGCGCCAGCAGCTTGGATAGCGGTTTCGTACCTAGCTCCTACAATGAGCAGTTCTTC
V gene: TRBV6-1; D gene: TRBD1; clone size: -; J gene: TRBJ2-1; CDR3 protein: CASNGDRPYNEQFF; CDR3 DNA: TGTGCCAGCAATGGGGACAGGCCGTACAATGAGCAGTTCTTC
V gene: TRBV4-1; D gene: TRBD2; clone size: -; J gene: TRBJ2-1; CDR3 protein: CASSDQNSGNFYNEQFF; CDR3 DNA: TGCGCCAGCAGCGATCAGAATAGCGGGAATTTTTACAATGAGCAGTTCTTC
V gene: TRBV28; D gene: -; clone size: -; J gene: TRBJ2-7; CDR3 protein: CASSLSKQGATSGGPYEQYF; CDR3 DNA: TGTGCCAGCAGTTTGAGCAAACAGGGGGCCACTAGCGGAGGGCCCTACGAGCAGTACTTC
V gene: TRBV28; D gene: TRBD2; clone size: -; J gene: TRBJ2-7; CDR3 protein: CASSFPLAGGAYEQYF; CDR3 DNA: TGTGCCAGCAGCTTCCCCCTGGCGGGAGGGGCCTACGAGCAGTACTTC
V gene: TRBV7-9; D gene: -; clone size: -; J gene: TRBJ1-2; CDR3 protein: CASSRGGGVYGYTF; CDR3 DNA: TGTGCCAGCAGCCGTGGGGGAGGCGTTTATGGCTACACCTTC
V gene: TRBV15; D gene: TRBD2; clone size: -; J gene: TRBJ2-7; CDR3 protein: CATSSGLVGEQYF; CDR3 DNA: TGTGCCACCAGCAGTGGACTAGTAGGCGAGCAGTACTTC
V gene: TRBV5-1; D gene: -; clone size: -; J gene: TRBJ2-1; CDR3 protein: CASSFGAGNEQFF; CDR3 DNA: TGCGCCAGCAGCTTTGGGGCGGGGAATGAGCAGTTCTTC
V gene: TRBV28; D gene: -; clone size: once; J gene: TRBJ2-5; CDR3 protein: CASSLWLGALETQYF; CDR3 DNA: TGTGCCAGCAGTTTATGGCTGGGAGCGCTGGAGACCCAGTACTTC
V gene: TRBV5-6; D gene: -; clone size: -; J gene: TRBJ2-4; CDR3 protein: CASSSGHGFQYF; CDR3 DNA: TGTGCCAGCAGCTCTGGACACGGTTTTCAGTACTTC
V gene: TRBV9; D gene: TRBD2; clone size: -; J gene: TRBJ2-7; CDR3 protein: CASSVGPSGAYEQYF; CDR3 DNA: TGTGCCAGCAGCGTAGGCCCTAGCGGGGCCTACGAGCAGTACTTC
V gene: TRBV5-6; D gene: -; clone size: -; J gene: TRBJ2-7; CDR3 protein: CASRDNYEQYF; CDR3 DNA: TGTGCCAGCAGAGACAATTACGAGCAGTACTTC
V gene: TRBV13; D gene: -; clone size: -; J gene: TRBJ2-3; CDR3 protein: CASSFRLFTDTQYF; CDR3 DNA: TGTGCCAGCAGCTTTAGACTCTTCACAGATACGCAGTATTTT
V gene: TRBV19; D gene: -; clone size: -; J gene: TRBJ1-5; CDR3 protein: CASSIDRYSNQPQHF; CDR3 DNA: TGTGCCAGTAGTATCGACAGATATAGCAATCAGCCCCAGCATTTT
V gene: TRBV5-1; D gene: -; clone size: -; J gene: TRBJ1-2; CDR3 protein: CASSLGQHLSYYGYTF; CDR3 DNA: TGCGCCAGCAGCTTGGGACAGCATCTTTCCTACTATGGCTACACCTTC
V gene: TRBV15; D gene: -; clone size: -; J gene: TRBJ1-1; CDR3 protein: CATSMWGNSNTETFF; CDR3 DNA: TGTGCCACCAGCATGTGGGGGAATTCGAACACTGAAACTTTCTTT
V gene: TRBV7-9; D gene: TRBD1; clone size: -; J gene: TRBJ1-2; CDR3 protein: CASTQGDRDGYTF; CDR3 DNA: TGTGCCAGCACCCAGGGGGACAGGGATGGCTACACCTTC
V gene: TRBV9; D gene: -; clone size: -; J gene: TRBJ2-6; CDR3 protein: CASSAGPPSSGANVLTF; CDR3 DNA: TGTGCCAGCAGCGCAGGGCCTCCGAGCTCTGGGGCCAACGTCCTGACTTTC
V gene: TRBV14; D gene: TRBD1; clone size: -; J gene: TRBJ2-7; CDR3 protein: CASSQHIGQGAYEQYF; CDR3 DNA: TGTGCCAGCAGCCAGCATATCGGACAGGGGGCTTACGAGCAGTACTTC
V gene: TRBV10-3; D gene: TRBD2; clone size: -; J gene: TRBJ2-3; CDR3 protein: CAISANGTSGSLADTQYF; CDR3 DNA: TGTGCCATCAGTGCTAACGGGACTAGCGGGAGTCTTGCAGATACGCAGTATTTT
V gene: TRBV5-5; D gene: TRBD2; clone size: -; J gene: TRBJ2-7; CDR3 protein: CASSWTSGSTYEQYF; CDR3 DNA: TGTGCCAGCAGCTGGACTAGCGGGAGTACTTACGAGCAGTACTTC
V gene: TRBV5-1; D gene: -; clone size: -; J gene: TRBJ2-7; CDR3 protein: CASSLAPDPSYEQYF; CDR3 DNA: TGCGCCAGCAGCTTGGCCCCAGACCCCTCCTACGAGCAGTACTTC